These 31 T cell receptor beta chains were sequenced from one sample in a study of cytomegalovirus exposure and HLA in healthy donors (TCRdb year 2017). The receptor library was made with the immunoSEQ multiplex PCR assay. The multiplex PCR relied on a mix of 60 forward primers for TCR Vbeta segments and 13 reverse primers for TCR Jbeta segments. What TCRdb holds here is the immuneACCESS table cut down to in-frame rearrangements. Part of the clones is not present; checked against another copy, under half of the missing clones reflect an unresolved V gene, and the others are unexplained. The sample table contains over 100,000 clones; only one count was recorded for more than 75% of them. The top ten constitute 4% to 6.5% of the sample. Sequenced input: PBMCs. The receptors here all came from a woman aged 25 to 39 in good health and CMV-seronegative.

Comment on this clone: The junction shows a germline mismatch at one end, possibly a read error. Other DNA sequences in this specimen translate into the identical CDR3. The CDR3 DNA reads as TGTGCTAGCAGCTTGGGGACTAGCGGATACAATGAGCAGTTCTTC. Amino acids: CASSLGTSGYNEQFF. This chain links TRBV7-7 with TRBJ2-1, with 11 nucleotides matching TRBD2. There are 15 residues in the CDR3. In germline, CDR1 is SSHAT, CDR2 FNYEAQ (reference sequence).

V is TRBV6-1 and J is TRBJ1-1; no firm D call. The germline CDR1 and CDR2 sequences are MNHNS and SASEGT. V lost 7 bases and J lost 3, with 12 bases in between. The CDR3 sequence is 13 residues long. The CDR3 DNA follows: TGTGCCAGCACTATAACCGGGTACACTGAAGCTTTCTTT. It specifies CASTITGYTEAFF.

The V gene is TRBV5-1, the J gene TRBJ2-2, with D possibly matching TRBD2 (5 bases). Germline V CDR1 and CDR2: SGHRS, YFSETQ. V was trimmed by 2 bases and J by 1 base, leaving 9 bases between them. The CDR3 totals 15 residues. CDR3 DNA: TGCGCCAGCAGCTTAGCGGAAAAGAACACCGGGGAGCTGTTTTTT. Encoded protein: CASSLAEKNTGELFF. The whole variable domain, filled in from reference TRBV5-1 and TRBJ2-2, reads KAGVTQTPRYLIKTRGQQVTLSCSPISGHRSVSWYQQTPGQGLQFLFEYFSETQRNKGNFPGRFSGRQFSNSRSEMNVSTLELGDSALYLCASSLAEKNTGELFFGEGSRLTVL.

The V and J genes are TRBV5-4 and TRBJ1-1; no clear D. The CDR3 spans 13 residues. Germline CDR1 reads SGHNT; CDR2 reads YYREEE (reference sequence). Trimming cost V 2 bases and J 1 base, with 6 bases left between them. CDR3 sequence: CASSFDKNTEAFF. The CDR3 DNA sequence: TGTGCCAGCAGCTTTGACAAGAACACTGAAGCTTTCTTT. Using reference TRBV5-4 and TRBJ1-1 for the parts outside the CDR3, the full variable domain is ETGVTQSPTHLIKTRGQQVTLRCSSQSGHNTVSWYQQALGQGPQFIFQYYREEENGRGNFPPRFSGLQFPNYSSELNVNALELDDSALYLCASSFDKNTEAFFGQGTRLTVV.

The chain combines TRBV7-2 with TRBJ2-7; possible D gene TRBD1, 5 bases. Germline CDR1 and CDR2: SGHTA and FQGNSA. V shed 1 base and J shed 4 bases, with 8 bases lying between them. The CDR3 runs to 13 residues. The DNA for the CDR3 is TGTGCCAGCAGCTTAGGACAGTTTTACGAGCAGTACTTC. Translated: CASSLGQFYEQYF.

The V call is TRBV6-1, the J call TRBJ2-5; 8 nucleotides line up with TRBD1. The CDR3 loop spans 13 amino acids. Germline V gives CDR1 MNHNS, CDR2 SASEGT. Unmatched junction bases numbered 5, after V lost 6 bases and J lost 5 bases. The CDR3 reads CASRDTGGETQYF. CDR3 nucleotide sequence: TGTGCCAGCAGGGATACAGGGGGTGAGACCCAGTACTTC.

V and J are TRBV28 and TRBJ2-7, with a possible D match to TRBD1 (7 bases). With 3 bases removed from V and 5 bases from J, the gap between germline ends came to 14 bases. CDR1 and CDR2 (germline): MDHEN, SYDVKM. This CDR3 is 14 amino acids long. CDR3 in amino acids: CASSLRDRRHEQYF. As DNA, the CDR3 is TGTGCCAGCAGTTTGCGGGACAGAAGGCACGAGCAGTACTTC.

The rearrangement links TRBV9 to TRBJ2-5; 15 bases are shared with TRBD2. J lost 3 bases, V lost 3 bases, and 6 bases had no gene match. This CDR3 contains 17 residues. Germline V gives CDR1 SGDLS, CDR2 YYNGEE. The CDR3 sequence: CASSAGLAGGLEETQYF. The CDR3 region has the DNA TGTGCCAGCAGCGCCGGACTAGCGGGGGGGCTAGAAGAGACCCAGTACTTC.

This sequence joins TRBV29-1 and TRBJ1-1; D is ambiguous. The germline V and J ends were trimmed by 4 bases and 1 base, with 16 bases remaining between them. Germline V lookup: CDR1 SQVTM, CDR2 ANQGSEA. The CDR3 runs to 15 residues. DNA for the CDR3: TGCAGCGTTGTACCCCGGGTCAACCCGAACACTGAAGCTTTCTTT. Protein: CSVVPRVNPNTEAFF.

The CDR3: CAISGEAGGQETQYF. DNA for the CDR3: TGTGCCATCAGTGGGGAAGCGGGAGGGCAAGAGACCCAGTACTTC. The chain combines TRBV10-3 with TRBJ2-5, with 10 bases lining up with TRBD2. Germline V CDR1 and CDR2: ENHRY, SYGVKD. The CDR3 spans 15 residues. The V segment lost 4 bases and the J segment 2 bases; nucleotides outside the gene matches: 4.

The J gene is TRBJ2-1, the V gene TRBV19; D gene unclear. This CDR3 spans 13 amino acids. Trimming cost V 7 bases and J 0 bases, with 7 bases left between them. Germline values: CDR1 LNHDA, CDR2 SQIVND (reference sequence). CDR3 bases: TGTGCCAGTACAATGAGCTCCTACAATGAGCAGTTCTTC. Its translation: CASTMSSYNEQFF.

This clone is a singleton in its sample. The chain has TRBV19 and TRBJ1-2; the match to TRBD1 covers 8 bases. Germline V gives CDR1 LNHDA, CDR2 SQIVND (reference sequence). The V gene end was trimmed by 3 bases and the J gene end by 3 bases; junction bases not matched to a gene: 6. The CDR3 is 15 amino acids. The CDR3 region is CASSIQRQGHYGYTF. DNA of the CDR3: TGTGCCAGTAGTATCCAAAGACAGGGGCACTATGGCTACACCTTC. The complete variable domain, with remaining parts taken from reference TRBV19 and TRBJ1-2, reads DGGITQSPKYLFRKEGQNVTLSCEQNLNHDAMYWYRQDPGQGLRLIYYSQIVNDFQKGDIAEGYSVSREKKESFPLTVTSAQKNPTAFYLCASSIQRQGHYGYTFGSGTRLTVV.

V and J are TRBV27 and TRBJ2-7; 9 bases are shared with TRBD2. This CDR3 spans 14 amino acids. Losses at the gene ends were 8 bases for V and 4 bases for J; bases not matched to a gene: 9. Germline CDR1 and CDR2: MNHEY and SMNVEV (reference sequence). CDR3: CASGGAGGLYEQYF. The CDR3 bases are TGTGCCAGCGGTGGGGCGGGAGGGCTGTACGAGCAGTACTTC.

The chain combines TRBV7-6 with TRBJ2-7; 7 nucleotides match TRBD1. The V segment lost 4 bases and the J segment 6 bases; nucleotides outside the gene matches: 15. The CDR3 runs to 16 residues. Germline assignment: CDR1 SGHVS and CDR2 FNYEAQ. In DNA form, the CDR3 reads TGTGCCAGCAGCTCCAACAGGGGCAGGACCTGGGGCGAGCAGTACTTC. Encoded protein: CASSSNRGRTWGEQYF.

This rearrangement joins TRBV28 to TRBJ2-6, with D hard to call. The germline V gene encodes CDR1 MDHEN and CDR2 SYDVKM. This CDR3 is 18 amino acids long. V was clipped by 5 bases and J by 0 bases, with 17 bases between them. The CDR3 DNA reads TGTGCCAGCAGTCCATTGCAGGCCCCTCTCTCTGGGGCCAACGTCCTGACTTTC. Its translation is CASSPLQAPLSGANVLTF.

J is TRBJ2-7 and V is TRBV27; D is possibly TRBD2 (6 bases). CDR1 and CDR2 (germline): MNHEY, SMNVEV (reference sequence). Trimming shortened V by 7 bases and J by 0 bases, and 13 bases separated the two germline ends. This CDR3 comprises 14 residues. CDR3 in DNA: TGTGCCAGCAAGCGGGTAATAAGCTCCTACGAGCAGTACTTC. This codes for CASKRVISSYEQYF.

This chain uses TRBV18 with TRBJ1-1; D not certain. Trimming removed 4 bases at V and 7 bases at J, with 16 bases between. The germline V gene encodes CDR1 KGHSH and CDR2 LQKENI. The CDR3 is 14 residues long. CDR3 DNA: TGTGCCAGCTCACAACACCCCCCACCAGATGAAGCTTTCTTT. Protein sequence: CASSQHPPPDEAFF.

J is TRBJ2-1 and V is TRBV27, with TRBD1 matching over 7 bases. V lost 0 bases to trimming and J lost 6 bases; unmatched junction nucleotides: 2. Germline lookup yields CDR1 MNHEY and CDR2 SMNVEV (reference sequence). This CDR3 has 14 amino acids. CDR3 loop: CASSLSWDSNEQFF. The DNA for the CDR3 is TGTGCCAGCAGTTTATCGTGGGACAGCAATGAGCAGTTCTTC.

The chain joins TRBV19 to TRBJ1-2; TRBD1 matches at 8 bases. Per germline, CDR1 LNHDA and CDR2 SQIVND (reference sequence). The trim removed 7 bases at V and 4 bases at J, leaving 8 bases unmatched. The CDR3 has 14 amino acids. This CDR3 is CASNDRGEGYGYTF. DNA for the CDR3: TGTGCCAGTAATGACAGGGGTGAGGGCTATGGCTACACCTTC.

The rearrangement joins TRBV19 to TRBJ2-7, with 10 bases lining up with TRBD2. The junction had 1 base not matched to a gene; V was cut back by 2 bases and J by 3 bases. The CDR3 has 14 residues. Germline V gives CDR1 LNHDA, CDR2 SQIVND (reference sequence). In DNA, the CDR3 is TGTGCCAGTAGTATAACTAGCGGGAACTACGAGCAGTACTTC. This encodes CASSITSGNYEQYF.

The V gene is TRBV6-6, the J gene TRBJ1-5, with 7 positions matching TRBD1. This CDR3 comprises 13 residues. Per germline, CDR1 MNHNY and CDR2 SVGAGI (reference sequence). V lost 7 bases and J lost 3; bases outside the gene matches: 3. The CDR3 region has the DNA TGTGCCAGCATGGGACAGTACAATCAGCCCCAGCATTTT. Its protein is CASMGQYNQPQHF.

The CDR3 DNA sequence: TGCGCCAGCAGCCAAGATGCAGGGCCCACAGATACGCAGTATTTT. Protein: CASSQDAGPTDTQYF. The genes are TRBV4-3 and TRBJ2-3, with D possibly TRBD1 on 5 matching bases. Germline V gives CDR1 LGHNA, CDR2 YSLEER. The CDR3 covers 15 residues. With 0 bases removed from V and 2 bases from J, the gap between germline ends came to 9 bases.

The chain combines TRBV29-1 with TRBJ2-1; D perhaps matches TRBD2 (6 bases). This CDR3 region has 14 residues. Germline V gene lookup returns CDR1 SQVTM and CDR2 ANQGSEA. The V and J ends lost 4 bases and 7 bases respectively, with 17 bases between them. CDR3 loop: CSVGRASALNEQFF. The CDR3, as DNA: TGCAGCGTTGGAAGGGCTAGCGCTCTTAATGAGCAGTTCTTC.

This rearrangement joins TRBV2 to TRBJ2-7; TRBD1 agrees at 11 bases. Germline trimming cut 4 bases from V and 4 bases from J; bases unmatched to any gene: 6. CDR3 length: 15 residues. In germline, CDR1 is SNHLY, CDR2 FYNNEI. DNA for the CDR3: TGTGCCAGCAGTGTGGGGACAGGGGGAACGTACGAGCAGTACTTC. It yields the protein CASSVGTGGTYEQYF.

The chain couples TRBV19 to TRBJ1-6, with D hard to call. V was pared by 5 bases and J by 3 bases, with 14 bases between. The CDR3 is 16 amino acids. Germline V gene data show CDR1 as LNHDA and CDR2 as SQIVND (reference sequence). In nucleotides, the CDR3 is TGTGCCAGTAGTCCACTCGGGGAGAACTATAATTCACCCCTCCACTTT. This encodes CASSPLGENYNSPLHF.

This chain connects TRBV7-7 to TRBJ2-5; D might be TRBD2 (6 bases). The CDR3 is made up of 13 amino acids. Looked up from germline, CDR1 is SSHAT and CDR2 is FNYEAQ (reference sequence). V was pared by 6 bases and J by 2 bases, with 10 bases between. In nucleotides, the CDR3 is TGTGCCAGCAGTTCCCGGGAGCAAGAGACCCAGTACTTC. It translates to CASSSREQETQYF.

The V call is TRBV30, the J call TRBJ2-7, with D perhaps TRBD1 (6 bases). The CDR3 consists of 13 residues. The germline CDR1 and CDR2 sequences are GTSNPN and SVGIG (reference sequence). The V and J ends lost 2 bases and 3 bases respectively, with 11 bases between them. CDR3 residues: CAWSQDSSYEQYF. The CDR3 region has the DNA TGTGCCTGGAGTCAGGACAGCAGCTACGAGCAGTACTTC.

This rearrangement joins TRBV29-1 to TRBJ2-5; 8 nucleotides align to TRBD1. The length of the CDR3 is 13 residues. V lost 5 bases and J lost 7; bases outside the gene matches: 9. The germline V gene encodes CDR1 SQVTM and CDR2 ANQGSEA. CDR3 bases: TGCAGCGTTTGGTGGACAGGGAAGGGGACCCAGTACTTC. Translated, it gives CSVWWTGKGTQYF.

The chain uses TRBV7-8 and TRBJ2-3; D is perhaps TRBD2 (6 bases). CDR1 SGHVS and CDR2 FQNEAQ come from the germline V gene. The CDR3 spans 15 residues. V was clipped by 5 bases and J by 1 base, with 13 bases between them. CDR3 amino acids: CASSPWGGGTDTQYF. DNA of the CDR3: TGTGCCAGCAGCCCCTGGGGAGGCGGCACAGATACGCAGTATTTT.

This clone has only one observation. The chain combines TRBV7-9 with TRBJ1-2; TRBD1 aligns across 8 bases. Unmatched junction bases numbered 6, after V lost 5 bases and J lost 4 bases. The CDR3 spans 14 residues. Germline CDR1 reads SEHNR; CDR2 reads FQNEAQ (reference sequence). The CDR3 protein is CASSARTGFYGYTF. CDR3 nucleotides: TGTGCCAGCAGCGCCCGGACAGGGTTCTATGGCTACACCTTC. Based on the CDR3 plus reference TRBV7-9 and TRBJ1-2, the full variable domain is DTGVSQNPRHKITKRGQNVTFRCDPISEHNRLYWYRQTLGQGPEFLTYFQNEAQLEKSRLLSDRFSAERPKGSFSTLEIQRTEQGDSAMYLCASSARTGFYGYTFGSGTRLTVV.

V gene TRBV29-1 combines with J gene TRBJ2-5; 7 bases match TRBD2. The germline CDR1 and CDR2 sequences are SQVTM and ANQGSEA. The J segment lost 5 bases and the V segment lost 5 bases, leaving 11 bases of the junction unmatched. This CDR3 region has 14 residues. The chain's CDR3 is CSVSITAGRETQYF. The CDR3 DNA is TGCAGCGTTAGCATAACAGCGGGAAGGGAGACCCAGTACTTC. Full variable domain (outside the CDR3, taken from reference TRBV29-1 and TRBJ2-5): SAVISQKPSRDICQRGTSLTIQCQVDSQVTMMFWYRQQPGQSLTLIATANQGSEATYESGFVIDKFPISRPNLTFSTLTVSNMSPEDSSIYLCSVSITAGRETQYFGPGTRLLVL.